This T cell receptor beta chain emerged from a study of CD8 T cells in Susac syndrome. Germline V gene lookup returns CDR1 MNHNY and CDR2 SVGAGI (reference sequence). V lost 2 bases and J 5 bases, leaving 13 bases between the germline ends. The CDR3 is 14 residues long. Reverse transcription of roughly 0.5 to 1 ug RNA was performed with random hexamers. TCRdb re-called the immunoSEQ multiplex PCR reads with MiXCR, one entry per CDR3 protein. The table has around 270,000 distinct CDR3 sequences, roughly 90% seen once. The table lists this clonotype with a few counts. The sequence came from a human donor with multiple sclerosis. The chain has TRBV6-6 and TRBJ2-7; tentative D call: TRBD2 (6 bases). The specimen was CD8+ T cells from PBMCs. CDR3 sequence reads: CASSYAPTGDEQYF. The CDR3 DNA follows: TGTGCCAGCAGTTACGCCCCGACGGGGGACGAGCAGTACTTC.